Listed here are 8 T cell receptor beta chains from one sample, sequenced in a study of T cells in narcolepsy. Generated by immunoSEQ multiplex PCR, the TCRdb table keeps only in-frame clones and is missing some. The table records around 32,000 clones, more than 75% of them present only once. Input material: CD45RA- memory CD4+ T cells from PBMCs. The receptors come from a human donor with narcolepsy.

CDR3 nucleotides: TGTGCCAGCAGCCCCGGCAGGGGGTCGTATGGCTACACCTTC. Its translation is CASSPGRGSYGYTF. V is TRBV7-2 and J is TRBJ1-2, with 7 nucleotides matching TRBD1. This CDR3 comprises 14 residues. The germline V gene has CDR1 SGHTA and CDR2 FQGNSA. Trimming removed 5 bases from V and 5 bases from J; junction bases left unmatched: 8.

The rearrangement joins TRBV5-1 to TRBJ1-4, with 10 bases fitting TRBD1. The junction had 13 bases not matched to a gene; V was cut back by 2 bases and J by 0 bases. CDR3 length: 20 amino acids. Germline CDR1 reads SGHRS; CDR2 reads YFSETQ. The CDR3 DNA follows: TGCGCCAGCAGCTTAACGACCGCCGGGACAGGGGATGCAACTAATGAAAAACTGTTTTTT. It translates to CASSLTTAGTGDATNEKLFF. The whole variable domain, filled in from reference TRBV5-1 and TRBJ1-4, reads KAGVTQTPRYLIKTRGQQVTLSCSPISGHRSVSWYQQTPGQGLQFLFEYFSETQRNKGNFPGRFSGRQFSNSRSEMNVSTLELGDSALYLCASSLTTAGTGDATNEKLFFGSGTQLSVL.

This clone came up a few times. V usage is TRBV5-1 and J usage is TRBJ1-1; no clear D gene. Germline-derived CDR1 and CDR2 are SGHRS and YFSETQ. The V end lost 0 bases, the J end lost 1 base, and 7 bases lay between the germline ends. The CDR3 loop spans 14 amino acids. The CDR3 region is CASSLGGKNTEAFF. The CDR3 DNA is TGCGCCAGCAGCTTGGGGGGTAAGAACACTGAAGCTTTCTTT.

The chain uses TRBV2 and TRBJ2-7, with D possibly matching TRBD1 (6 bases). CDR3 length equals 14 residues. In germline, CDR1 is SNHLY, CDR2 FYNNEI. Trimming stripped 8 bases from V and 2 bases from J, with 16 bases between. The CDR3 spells CASRQAAYAYEQYF. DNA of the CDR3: TGTGCCAGCCGACAGGCAGCTTATGCCTACGAGCAGTACTTC. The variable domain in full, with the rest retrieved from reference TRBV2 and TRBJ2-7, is EPEVTQTPSHQVTQMGQEVILRCVPISNHLYFYWYRQILGQKVEFLVSFYNNEISEKSEIFDDQFSVERPDGSNFTLKIRSTKLEDSAMYFCASRQAAYAYEQYFGPGTRLTVT.

The CDR3: CASRGQGGNQPQHF. The CDR3 DNA reads as TGTGCCAGTAGGGGACAGGGAGGCAATCAGCCCCAGCATTTT. The chain links TRBV19 to TRBJ1-5, with 9 bases identical to TRBD1. CDR3 length equals 14 residues. V was pared by 6 bases and J by 2 bases, with 2 bases of the junction left unmatched. Germline CDR1 LNHDA, CDR2 SQIVND (reference sequence).

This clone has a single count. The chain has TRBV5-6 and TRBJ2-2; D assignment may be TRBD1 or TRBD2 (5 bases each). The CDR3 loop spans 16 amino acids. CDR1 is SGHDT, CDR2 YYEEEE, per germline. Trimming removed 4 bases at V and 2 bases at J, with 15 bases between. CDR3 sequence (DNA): TGTGCCAGCAGCAGATGGGGGAGATCTAACACCGGGGAGCTGTTTTTT. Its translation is CASSRWGRSNTGELFF.

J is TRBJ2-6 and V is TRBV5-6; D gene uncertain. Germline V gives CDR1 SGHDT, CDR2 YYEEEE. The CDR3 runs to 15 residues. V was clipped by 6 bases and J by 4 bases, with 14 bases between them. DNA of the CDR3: TGTGCCAGCACCATAGGGCTCTCAGGGGCCAACGTCCTGACTTTC. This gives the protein CASTIGLSGANVLTF.

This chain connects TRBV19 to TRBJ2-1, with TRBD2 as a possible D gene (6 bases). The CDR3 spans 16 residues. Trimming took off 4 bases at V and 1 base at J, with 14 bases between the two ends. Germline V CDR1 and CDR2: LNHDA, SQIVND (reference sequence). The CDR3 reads CASSTVGSRSYNEQFF. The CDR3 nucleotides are TGTGCCAGTAGTACAGTCGGGAGCCGGTCCTACAATGAGCAGTTCTTC.